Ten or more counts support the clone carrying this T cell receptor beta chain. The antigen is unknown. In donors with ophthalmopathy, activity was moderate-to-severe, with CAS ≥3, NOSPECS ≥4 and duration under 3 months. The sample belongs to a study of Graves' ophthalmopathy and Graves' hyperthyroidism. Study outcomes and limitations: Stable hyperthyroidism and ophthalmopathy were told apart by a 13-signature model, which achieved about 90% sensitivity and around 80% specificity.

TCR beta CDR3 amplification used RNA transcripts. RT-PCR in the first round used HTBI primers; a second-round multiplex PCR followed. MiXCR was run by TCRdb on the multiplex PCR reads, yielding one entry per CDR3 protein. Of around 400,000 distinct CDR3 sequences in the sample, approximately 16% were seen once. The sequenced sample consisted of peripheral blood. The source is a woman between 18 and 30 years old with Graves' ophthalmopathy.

The CDR3 region is CASSYETGVHEQYF. The CDR3, as DNA: TGTGCCAGCAGTTACGAGACAGGGGTCCACGAGCAGTACTTC. V usage is TRBV6-7 and J usage is TRBJ2-7, with TRBD1 matching over 8 bases. TRBV6-7 is an open reading frame, and its role is uncertain. J lost 5 bases, V lost 2 bases, and 5 bases had no gene match. The CDR3 consists of 14 residues.